This note documents a single T cell receptor beta chain sequence. Its cognate antigen has yet to be identified. No quality values exist for individual bases; no much larger clone is one base distant. RNA was extracted using the RNeasy kit, and roughly 0.45 to 1 ug of the RNA was reverse transcribed with random hexamers. TCR beta CDR3 regions were amplified with the immunoSEQ multiplex PCR assay covering 54 Vbeta and 13 Jbeta segments. PCR amplification bias was corrected by using a synthetic template baseline for primer optimization and computational correction. The study's processing was this. Reads were annotated to V, D and J genes according to IMGT and were analyzed with immunoSEQ Analyzer, with only productive sequences retained. To calculate clonality, Shannon entropy was normalized by log2 of the number of productive unique sequences and then subtracted from one. Public and private clones were assessed among the 100 most prevalent clones of each patient and control. Susac-specific clones were defined as absent from healthy and MS cohorts, over a thousand published viral clones and other ImmuneACCESS disease sequences. TCRdb reprocessed the public reads (quality trimming at Q25 with fastp, clone calling with MiXCR) and kept in-frame beta chains. Rows merge per CDR3 protein into single entries with the most common DNA and genes. For this entry, the V and J calls and clone size follow TCRdb and not the study's own pipeline. The sample table lists under 200,000 distinct CDR3 sequences, around 95% of them with a count of one. Of the sample, around 0.12% is held by the ten largest clones.

As encoded in the germline V gene, CDR1 is SQVTM while CDR2 is ANQGSEA. At the junction V is shortened by 7 bases and J by 4 bases, with 20 bases in between. Its CDR3 holds 15 amino acids, cysteine through phenylalanine. Left in the record is the CDR3 DNA by itself, 45 bases read in frame from the first base. These data originate in a study of CD8 T cells in Susac syndrome (dated by TCRdb to the late 2010s). Regarding the study in general: Among the Susac syndrome patients who were sequenced, clinically active disease was present in five or six and clinical remission was observed in about eight. Repertoire sequencing was used to test whether CD8+ T cell activation and differentiation in Susac syndrome was antigen driven. At the time of blood withdrawal, Susac syndrome patients were either therapy-naive, taking corticosteroids (with some also receiving IVIg), or on IVIg alone.

Peripheral blood CD8+ and CD4+ T cells from healthy donors, Susac syndrome patients and multiple sclerosis patients were profiled by high-throughput TCR beta sequencing. Recently defined diagnostic criteria for definite or probable disease were met by the Susac syndrome patients. Bulk CD8+ and CD4+ T cells were purified by magnetic negative isolation, whereas CD8+ TEMRA cells were enriched by FACS. Blood was drawn into EDTA tubes, processed within 24 hours, and PBMCs were isolated by density gradient centrifugation. PBMCs intended for TCR sequencing were cryopreserved in liquid nitrogen and were subsequently thawed in a 37 degrees C water bath. A purity of at least 90% was achieved for sorted or isolated CD4+, CD8+ and CD8+ TEMRA cells. Findings and caveats that apply to the study as a whole: The study acknowledged that relatively few individuals were included in the TCR sequencing and HLA analysis. No clonal expansion was detected in the CD4+ T cell repertoire of Susac syndrome patients.

The V and J segments used are TRBV29-1 and TRBJ1-3, with the D gene uncertain. The sequence derives from a human donor with Susac syndrome. Sample: CD4+ T cells from PBMCs. The nucleotide sequence is TGCAGCGCCCTCTCCTTCGGGGTCTCAGGAAACACCATATATTTT. Translated, it gives CSALSFGVSGNTIYF.